A selection of T cell receptor beta chains follows, all from one sample in a study of cytomegalovirus exposure and HLA in healthy donors. Sequencing was performed with immunoSEQ multiplex PCR; in TCRdb, only in-frame clones are kept and a portion is missing. The profile shows roughly 190,000 clones, more than 75% of them singletons. The sample was PBMCs. These receptors all stem from a man younger than 45 in good health and CMV-seropositive. Each CDR3 is given without its conserved first and last residue. Not all rows give a size; the values are once, few, many and, for expanded clones, a class.

v_call,j_call,clone_size,cdr3_aa
TRBV28,TRBJ2-6,-,ASTGANVLT
TRBV25-1,TRBJ2-7,many,ASSEREPYEQY
TRBV6-1,TRBJ2-6,-,ASSEAQGTGANVLT
TRBV28,TRBJ2-7,-,ASSISGGPYEQY
TRBV7-3,TRBJ2-5,-,ASSRDNQETQY
TRBV11-3,TRBJ2-1,-,ASSLDTLGTSDTYNEQF
TRBV11-3,TRBJ2-3,-,ASSFRGTTDTQY
TRBV28,TRBJ1-2,-,ASSSLPGGVGYT
TRBV28,TRBJ1-4,-,ASTRGGMESNEKLF
TRBV2,TRBJ1-5,-,ASSAEVLSNQPQH
TRBV15,TRBJ2-5,-,ATSRDVKETQY
TRBV2,TRBJ1-5,-,ASSGGQGVQPQH
TRBV9,TRBJ1-4,-,ASSVDGTGTEKLF
TRBV7-9,TRBJ2-1,-,ASSVDYRGRF
TRBV4-1,TRBJ1-1,-,ASSQQPTTPQNTEAF
TRBV5-1,TRBJ2-7,-,ASSAPSGGEQY
TRBV11-2,TRBJ2-2,-,ASSLDTPTGELF
TRBV7-2,TRBJ2-5,-,ASSLLRGGSETQY
TRBV30,TRBJ1-1,-,AWRPDRPWSEAF
TRBV9,TRBJ1-5,-,ASSVAGGTDQPQH